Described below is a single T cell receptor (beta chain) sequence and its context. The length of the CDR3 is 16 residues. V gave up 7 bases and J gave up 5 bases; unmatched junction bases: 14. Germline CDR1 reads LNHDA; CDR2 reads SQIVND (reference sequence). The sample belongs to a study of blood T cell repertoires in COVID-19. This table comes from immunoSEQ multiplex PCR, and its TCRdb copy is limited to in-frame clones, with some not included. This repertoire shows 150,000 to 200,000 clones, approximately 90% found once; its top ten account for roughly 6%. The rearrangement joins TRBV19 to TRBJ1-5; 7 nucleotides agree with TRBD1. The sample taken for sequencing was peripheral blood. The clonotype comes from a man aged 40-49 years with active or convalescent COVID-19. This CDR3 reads CASTPGSRGLHQPQHF. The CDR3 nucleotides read TGTGCCAGTACCCCCGGAAGCAGGGGGTTACATCAGCCCCAGCATTTT.